One and the same sample provided the 26 T cell receptor beta chains below, sequenced in a study of beta chain features in type 1 diabetes. Whole-study results and caveats: A moderate, significant TCRB CDR3 shortening appeared in type 1 diabetes across four CD4+ subsets.

Their antigen targets remain unknown. The investigators reverse transcribed all of the isolated RNA, so they sequenced expressed TCRB transcripts. Using immunoSEQ multiplex PCR, the repertoire was profiled, and TCRdb retains in-frame clones only, with some absent. The sample has about 160,000 clones, approximately 8.1% seen once. Sequencing was done on a sample of central memory CD4+ T cells from blood. All receptors come from a woman between 35 and 50 years old with type 1 diabetes.

The V and J genes are TRBV2 and TRBJ1-1, with D perhaps TRBD1 (6 bases). This CDR3 is built from 15 residues. V lost 4 bases and J 1 base, leaving 13 bases between the germline ends. Germline CDR1 reads SNHLY; CDR2 reads FYNNEI. The DNA of the CDR3 is TGTGCCAGCAGTGCTTGGCCGGGACAGAACACTGAAGCTTTCTTT. Residues: CASSAWPGQNTEAFF.

This chain uses TRBV18 with TRBJ2-7; D gene ambiguous. From germline, CDR1 is KGHSH and CDR2 LQKENI. The CDR3 length is 15 residues. V was shortened by 0 bases and J by 3 bases, with 12 bases between the two germline ends. DNA of the CDR3: TGTGCCAGCTCACCACCGGATGAAAGAGGCTACGAGCAGTACTTC. Protein sequence: CASSPPDERGYEQYF. Complete variable domain (other parts from reference TRBV18 and TRBJ2-7): NAGVMQNPRHLVRRRGQEARLRCSPMKGHSHVYWYRQLPEEGLKFMVYLQKENIIDESGMPKERFSAEFPKEGPSILRIQQVVRGDSAAYFCASSPPDERGYEQYFGPGTRLTVT.

A few counts support this clone. J is TRBJ1-1 and V is TRBV30; D not certain. This CDR3 region has 12 residues. Germline-derived CDR1 and CDR2 are GTSNPN and SVGIG (reference sequence). V lost 5 bases, J lost 4 bases, and 11 bases lay in between. The CDR3 loop reads CAWAGQFTEAFF. Here the CDR3 DNA reads TGTGCCTGGGCTGGGCAGTTCACTGAAGCTTTCTTT.

This clone has at least ten counts. The gene calls are TRBV2 and TRBJ2-7; no clear D gene. The CDR3 loop spans 14 amino acids. V lost 6 bases to trimming and J lost 3 bases, with 15 bases between them. Germline loops: CDR1 SNHLY, CDR2 FYNNEI. The CDR3 loop is CASRPWQSSYEQYF. As DNA, the CDR3 is TGTGCCAGCAGGCCCTGGCAGTCTAGCTACGAGCAGTACTTC.

The V call is TRBV5-1, the J call TRBJ2-5, with TRBD2 matching over 8 bases. Trimming removed 4 bases from V and 5 bases from J; junction bases left unmatched: 4. The CDR3 runs 13 residues. The germline V gene has CDR1 SGHRS and CDR2 YFSETQ. CDR3 nucleotides: TGCGCCAGCAGCCCCAGCGGGAGTGAGACCCAGTACTTC. Its protein product is CASSPSGSETQYF.

CDR3 bases: TGTGCCAGCAGCCATGTCCAGACAGGGACCACCGGGGAGCTGTTTTTT. Encoded protein: CASSHVQTGTTGELFF. The J gene is TRBJ2-2, the V gene TRBV7-2; 7 bases are shared with TRBD1. CDR1 SGHTA and CDR2 FQGNSA come from the germline V gene. V shed 5 bases, J shed 4 bases, and the junction held 10 bases outside the gene matches. The length of the CDR3 is 16 residues. Looking up the rest from reference TRBV7-2 and TRBJ2-2 gives the full variable domain: GAGVSQSPSNKVTEKGKDVELRCDPISGHTALYWYRQSLGQGLEFLIYFQGNSAPDKSGLPSDRFSAERTGGSVSTLTIQRTQQEDSAVYLCASSHVQTGTTGELFFGEGSRLTVL.

A few counts support this clone. The chain combines TRBV2 with TRBJ2-2; weak D call: TRBD2 (6 bases). Per the germline V gene, CDR1 is SNHLY and CDR2 is FYNNEI. Trimming took 7 bases from V and 0 from J, leaving 9 bases between them. The length of the CDR3 is 14 residues. The DNA for the CDR3 is TGTGCCAGCATGGGCGGGGCGAACACCGGGGAGCTGTTTTTT. This gives the protein CASMGGANTGELFF.

The chain carries TRBV11-2 and TRBJ2-1; TRBD1 matches at 10 bases. V dropped 6 bases and J dropped 2; count of bases not matched to a gene: 7. The germline V gene has CDR1 SGHAT and CDR2 FQNNGV. There are 16 residues in the CDR3. CDR3 in amino acids: CASSRQGALAYNEQFF. CDR3 nucleotide sequence: TGTGCCAGCAGTAGACAGGGGGCGCTGGCCTACAATGAGCAGTTCTTC.

This clone was detected a few times. The V and J genes are TRBV5-1 and TRBJ2-1; 10 positions agree with TRBD2. The V gene end was trimmed by 0 bases and the J gene end by 7 bases; junction bases not matched to a gene: 10. This CDR3 has 17 amino acids. CDR1 SGHRS and CDR2 YFSETQ come from the germline V gene. The CDR3 loop is CASSLAGTSAKGNEQFF. In DNA, the CDR3 is TGCGCCAGCAGCTTGGCAGGGACTAGCGCCAAAGGGAATGAGCAGTTCTTC.

The chain has TRBV9 and TRBJ1-2; no clear D gene. Looked up from germline, CDR1 is SGDLS and CDR2 is YYNGEE. This CDR3 has 15 residues. Trimming stripped 0 bases from V and 0 bases from J, with 9 bases between. CDR3 region: CASSVGHSSNYGYTF. The CDR3 DNA sequence: TGTGCCAGCAGCGTAGGTCACAGTTCTAACTATGGCTACACCTTC.

This chain connects TRBV6-6 to TRBJ1-2; a weak D match, TRBD1 (6 bases). Germline values: CDR1 MNHNY, CDR2 SVGAGI (reference sequence). The CDR3 sequence is 13 residues long. Trimming shortened V by 7 bases and J by 8 bases, and 17 bases separated the two germline ends. The chain's CDR3 is CASTPDRRGGYTF. The CDR3 DNA is TGTGCCAGCACCCCGGACAGAAGAGGGGGCTACACCTTC.

There are a few counts of this clone. The sample has other DNA sequences that encode this CDR3 too. The V and J genes are TRBV9 and TRBJ1-2, with 9 positions matching TRBD1. V lost 0 bases, J lost 7 bases, and 4 bases stayed unmatched. Looked up from germline, CDR1 is SGDLS and CDR2 is YYNGEE. The CDR3 runs to 14 residues. CDR3 nucleotides: TGTGCCAGCAGCGTAGAGGACAGGGGATTTGGCTACACCTTC. Residues: CASSVEDRGFGYTF.

Comments on this clone: This sample includes further DNA sequences coding for the same CDR3. This chain uses TRBV7-2 with TRBJ1-1, with no clear D. The germline V gene encodes CDR1 SGHTA and CDR2 FQGNSA. The CDR3 loop spans 13 amino acids. The V and J ends lost 2 bases and 4 bases respectively, with 8 bases between them. The CDR3 nucleotides read TGTGCCAGCAGCTTAAGCGGTGGCACTGAAGCTTTCTTT. It is translated as CASSLSGGTEAFF.

Only a few counts were recorded for this clone. The J gene is TRBJ2-6, the V gene TRBV18; possible D gene TRBD1, 6 bases. The CDR3 totals 17 residues. Per germline, CDR1 KGHSH and CDR2 LQKENI. Trimming cost V 6 bases and J 0 bases, with 15 bases left between them. CDR3 region: CASSPTGYSSGANVLTF. The DNA for the CDR3 is TGTGCCAGCTCCCCCACAGGGTATAGCTCTGGGGCCAACGTCCTGACTTTC.

This clone was seen a few times. This rearrangement joins TRBV19 to TRBJ1-1; the D gene is possibly TRBD1 (6 bases). CDR3 length: 14 residues. Looked up from germline, CDR1 is LNHDA and CDR2 is SQIVND (reference sequence). With 6 bases removed from V and 7 bases from J, the gap between germline ends came to 18 bases. The CDR3 DNA reads TGTGCCAGTAGGAGGGGGGGAGGATGGTTTGAAGCTTTCTTT. Its protein product is CASRRGGGWFEAFF.

The chain links TRBV5-1 to TRBJ2-5; 9 bases line up with TRBD2. This CDR3 comprises 16 residues. V lost 0 bases and J lost 6; bases outside the gene matches: 9. Germline values: CDR1 SGHRS, CDR2 YFSETQ. The CDR3 protein is CASSLEASGVRKTQYF. The CDR3 DNA sequence: TGCGCCAGCAGCTTGGAGGCTAGCGGGGTTAGAAAGACCCAGTACTTC. The whole variable domain, remainder taken from reference TRBV5-1 and TRBJ2-5, is KAGVTQTPRYLIKTRGQQVTLSCSPISGHRSVSWYQQTPGQGLQFLFEYFSETQRNKGNFPGRFSGRQFSNSRSEMNVSTLELGDSALYLCASSLEASGVRKTQYFGPGTRLLVL.

The sample holds a few counts of this clone. This chain links TRBV9 with TRBJ1-6, with TRBD1 matching 9 bases. This CDR3 comprises 18 residues. Trimming cost V 3 bases and J 1 base; bases outside gene matches: 8. CDR1 is SGDLS, CDR2 YYNGEE, per germline. In nucleotides, the CDR3 is TGTGCCAGCAGCGGCGGACAGGGGATTGGGTCCTATAATTCACCCCTCCACTTT. Its protein is CASSGGQGIGSYNSPLHF.

The rearrangement links TRBV5-4 to TRBJ2-2, with D possibly matching TRBD1 (5 bases). This CDR3 region has 15 residues. Deletions cut 4 bases from V and 0 bases from J, with 10 bases between. Germline CDR1 is SGHNT and CDR2 is YYREEE (reference sequence). CDR3 DNA: TGTGCCAGCAGCCCGGACAACCCGAACACCGGGGAGCTGTTTTTT. Protein: CASSPDNPNTGELFF.

V usage is TRBV29-1 and J usage is TRBJ1-1; D not resolved. V was trimmed by 1 base and J by 0 bases, leaving 6 bases between them. In germline, CDR1 is SQVTM, CDR2 ANQGSEA. The CDR3 sequence is 13 residues long. CDR3 nucleotides: TGCAGCGTTGAAGTGGAGGTGAACACTGAAGCTTTCTTT. Amino acid sequence: CSVEVEVNTEAFF.

This clone has a count of ten or more. The chain links TRBV7-8 to TRBJ1-2; TRBD1 might be the D (6 bases). The CDR3 is 13 residues long. Germline CDR1 and CDR2: SGHVS and FQNEAQ. V lost 2 bases, J lost 8 bases, and 12 bases lay in between. CDR3 coding DNA: TGTGCCAGCAGCTTAATGTCCGGACAGGGCTACACCTTC. This codes for CASSLMSGQGYTF.

There are a few counts of this clone. The chain combines TRBV27 with TRBJ1-2, with D tentatively TRBD1 (6 bases). The germline gives CDR1 MNHEY, CDR2 SMNVEV (reference sequence). V gave up 7 bases and J gave up 4 bases, with 22 bases separating them. This CDR3 contains 16 residues. For the CDR3, the DNA is TGTGCCAGCACCCCGATCGGGACACCGGCCCCCTATGGCTACACCTTC. Residues: CASTPIGTPAPYGYTF.

This clone appeared a few times. The chain is built from TRBV5-6 and TRBJ2-3; tentatively, D is TRBD1 (5 bases). This CDR3 is built from 15 residues. Trimming left V 0 bases short and J 2 bases short, with 10 bases between. Germline CDR1 and CDR2: SGHDT and YYEEEE. CDR3 DNA: TGTGCCAGCAGCTTGGAGGGGCTAATCACAGATACGCAGTATTTT. Its protein product is CASSLEGLITDTQYF.

This clone appeared a few times. This CDR3 is CASSSQGNEQYF. As DNA, the CDR3 is TGTGCCAGCAGTTCTCAGGGAAACGAGCAGTACTTC. The rearrangement uses TRBV28 and TRBJ2-7; weak D call: TRBD1 (5 bases). The CDR3 length is 12 residues. Deletions cut 4 bases from V and 5 bases from J, with 9 bases between. Germline V gene data show CDR1 as MDHEN and CDR2 as SYDVKM. Variable domain in full (rest from reference TRBV28 and TRBJ2-7): DVKVTQSSRYLVKRTGEKVFLECVQDMDHENMFWYRQDPGLGLRLIYFSYDVKMKEKGDIPEGYSVSREKKERFSLILESASTNQTSMYLCASSSQGNEQYFGPGTRLTVT.

This clone was seen more than once but under ten times. The chain joins TRBV7-9 to TRBJ1-2; D is perhaps TRBD1 (5 bases). The V and J ends lost 1 base and 8 bases respectively, with 14 bases between them. The germline CDR1 and CDR2 sequences are SEHNR and FQNEAQ (reference sequence). The CDR3 length is 14 residues. The CDR3 DNA reads TGTGCCAGCAGCTTAGAACTGGGGCAGGGCGGCTACACCTTC. Translated: CASSLELGQGGYTF.

This clone appeared a few times. The V gene is TRBV19, the J gene TRBJ1-1, with D maybe TRBD1 (6 bases). Trimming stripped 7 bases from V and 2 bases from J, with 11 bases between. This CDR3 spans 13 amino acids. Germline-derived CDR1 and CDR2 are LNHDA and SQIVND (reference sequence). Written as DNA, the CDR3 is TGTGCCAGTACCGGACAGCGTAACACTGAAGCTTTCTTT. It specifies CASTGQRNTEAFF. The variable domain in full, with the rest retrieved from reference TRBV19 and TRBJ1-1, is DGGITQSPKYLFRKEGQNVTLSCEQNLNHDAMYWYRQDPGQGLRLIYYSQIVNDFQKGDIAEGYSVSREKKESFPLTVTSAQKNPTAFYLCASTGQRNTEAFFGQGTRLTVV.

At least ten counts were recorded for this clone. The chain combines TRBV29-1 with TRBJ2-1; the match to TRBD2 covers 8 bases. The CDR3 is 14 residues long. Germline V lookup: CDR1 SQVTM, CDR2 ANQGSEA. Unmatched junction bases numbered 12, after V lost 6 bases and J lost 8 bases. CDR3 sequence (DNA): TGCAGCGTAAACAAGGGACTAGAAGGCCATGAGCAGTTCTTC. This codes for CSVNKGLEGHEQFF.